This TCR beta chain was recovered during a study of OX40 agonist ivuxolimab in advanced cancers. With 5 bases clipped from V and 8 bases from J, the junction kept 1 base outside the gene matches. Germline CDR1 reads PRHDT; CDR2 reads FYEKMQ (reference sequence). The CDR3 extends over 13 amino acids. Sequencing used immunoSEQ multiplex PCR; TCRdb keeps in-frame clones, though not all of them. The data hold some 91,000 clones, with 87% observed a single time. The input for sequencing was CD4+ or CD8+ T cells sorted from blood, taken in a trial of the OX40 agonist ivuxolimab. The rearrangement uses TRBV13 and TRBJ2-5; 14 bases are shared with TRBD2. The source of this sequence is an adult with an advanced solid tumor such as melanoma, head and neck, liver or kidney cancer. The CDR3 DNA follows: TGTGCCAGCAGCGGGACTAGCGGGAGTACCCAGTACTTC. Residues: CASSGTSGSTQYF.